What follows are 14 T cell receptor beta chains derived from one specimen sequenced in a study of blood T cell repertoires in COVID-19. This table comes from immunoSEQ multiplex PCR, and its TCRdb copy is limited to in-frame clones, with some not included. This sample has around 190,000 clones, with around nine tenths found just once. The specimen sequenced was peripheral blood. These receptors were collected from a human donor in a cohort sampled during active COVID-19.

CDR3 loop: CASSLGDRGREQYF. The CDR3 DNA follows: TGTGCCAGCAGCTTAGGGGACAGGGGGCGGGAGCAGTACTTC. The V gene is TRBV7-9, the J gene TRBJ2-7, with 12 bases matching TRBD1. CDR3 length: 14 residues. Germline lookup yields CDR1 SEHNR and CDR2 FQNEAQ (reference sequence). The V gene end was trimmed by 1 base and the J gene end by 7 bases; junction bases not matched to a gene: 2.

V is TRBV3-1 (or the pseudogene TRBV3-2) and J is TRBJ2-1, with 14 bases fitting TRBD2. V was clipped by 2 bases and J by 6 bases; unmatched bases: 3. This CDR3 is 16 amino acids long. Germline lookup yields CDR1 LGHDT and CDR2 YNNKEL (reference sequence). CDR3 protein: CASSQPGLAGANEQFF. In nucleotides, the CDR3 is TGTGCCAGCAGCCAACCGGGACTAGCGGGGGCCAATGAGCAGTTCTTC.

This sequence joins TRBV28 and TRBJ1-3; D call uncertain. V dropped 3 bases and J dropped 0 bases, with 12 bases sitting between them. The CDR3 has 16 residues. CDR1 and CDR2 (germline): MDHEN, SYDVKM. Here the CDR3 DNA reads TGTGCCAGCAGTTTGAATAGCCTTTTCTCTGGAAACACCATATATTTT. This sequence encodes CASSLNSLFSGNTIYF.

The rearrangement links TRBV27 to TRBJ1-2, with 12 bases lining up with TRBD1. The CDR3 spans 17 residues. Per the germline V gene, CDR1 is MNHEY and CDR2 is SMNVEV (reference sequence). V lost 6 bases and J lost 5; bases outside the gene matches: 13. CDR3 sequence reads: CASRAWDRGPGAYGYTF. CDR3 in DNA: TGTGCCAGCAGAGCCTGGGACAGGGGGCCGGGGGCTTATGGCTACACCTTC.

This clone was counted a single time. CDR3 amino acids: CASSLSSFEQFF. The CDR3 DNA sequence: TGTGCCAGCAGCTTAAGTAGCTTTGAGCAGTTCTTC. J is TRBJ2-1 and V is TRBV7-2; D not certain. V lost 2 bases and J lost 9, with 8 bases in between. The CDR3 is 12 amino acids. The V gene's germline CDR1 is SGHTA and CDR2 FQGNSA.

The chain is built from TRBV19 and TRBJ1-5, with 10 bases that match TRBD1. CDR3 length: 16 amino acids. Germline V gives CDR1 LNHDA, CDR2 SQIVND (reference sequence). V lost 3 bases, J lost 2 bases, and 4 bases stayed unmatched. This CDR3 is CASSMRGTGGNQPQHF. For the CDR3, the DNA is TGTGCCAGTAGTATGAGGGGGACAGGGGGCAATCAGCCCCAGCATTTT.

The rearrangement links TRBV4-1 to TRBJ2-5, with 7 nucleotides matching TRBD1. The CDR3 runs to 13 residues. Germline V gene sequence: CDR1 MGHRA, CDR2 YSYEKL. V lost 6 bases, J lost 5 bases, and 6 bases stayed unmatched. CDR3 nucleotide sequence: TGCGCCAGCAGAGCGGACAGGTTGGAGACCCAGTACTTC. This translates into CASRADRLETQYF.

The rearrangement links TRBV6-1 to TRBJ2-6, with D tentatively TRBD1 (6 bases). The CDR3 has 16 residues. Germline loops: CDR1 MNHNS, CDR2 SASEGT. V dropped 3 bases and J dropped 0 bases, with 9 bases sitting between them. The CDR3 loop reads CASSDRGSSGANVLTF. CDR3 DNA sequence: TGTGCCAGCAGTGACAGGGGAAGCTCTGGGGCCAACGTCCTGACTTTC.

The chain is built from TRBV10-2 and TRBJ2-7; 10 nucleotides align to TRBD2. This CDR3 has 14 amino acids. The ends lost 6 bases at V and 4 bases at J; junction bases unmatched: 6. Per germline, CDR1 WSHSY and CDR2 SAAADI. The CDR3 region has the DNA TGCGCCAGCAGGAGGACTAGCGGACTATACGAGCAGTACTTC. Translating gives CASRRTSGLYEQYF.

The chain combines TRBV24-1 with TRBJ2-5; the D is unclear. Germline CDR1 reads KGHDR; CDR2 reads SFDVKD. CDR3 length: 12 residues. V lost 2 bases and J lost 4, with 4 bases in between. The CDR3 nucleotides read TGTGCCACCAGTGATTCGTTAGAGACCCAGTACTTC. Translation gives CATSDSLETQYF.

The CDR3 DNA is TGTGCCACCAGTCTCTATTTAACTAGCTGCCCTTACGAGCAGTACTTC. This gives the protein CATSLYLTSCPYEQYF. The chain employs TRBV24-1 and TRBJ2-7; the D gene is possibly TRBD2 (6 bases). Trimming shortened V by 6 bases and J by 4 bases, and 21 bases separated the two germline ends. The CDR3 length is 16 residues. The germline gives CDR1 KGHDR, CDR2 SFDVKD.

The gene calls are TRBV18 and TRBJ1-1; no clear D gene. Looked up from germline, CDR1 is KGHSH and CDR2 is LQKENI. The V end lost 2 bases, the J end lost 0 bases, and 7 bases lay between the germline ends. The CDR3 sequence is 14 residues long. DNA of the CDR3: TGTGCCAGCTCACCAGCCAGAATGAACACTGAAGCTTTCTTT. Its protein product is CASSPARMNTEAFF.

This sequence joins TRBV5-6 and TRBJ1-6; D may be TRBD1 (6 bases). The germline V gene has CDR1 SGHDT and CDR2 YYEEEE. The CDR3 sequence is 13 residues long. V shed 4 bases and J shed 8 bases, with 10 bases lying between them. CDR3 amino acids: CASSNRQDSPLHF. CDR3 nucleotide sequence: TGTGCCAGCAGCAACAGACAGGATTCACCCCTCCACTTT.

CDR3 sequence: CAISEGGGGSEAFF. The DNA of the CDR3 is TGTGCCATCAGTGAAGGGGGCGGAGGCTCTGAAGCTTTCTTT. This sequence joins TRBV10-3 and TRBJ1-1, with 7 bases matching TRBD1. This CDR3 comprises 14 residues. CDR1 and CDR2 from the germline V gene are ENHRY and SYGVKD. Trimming removed 3 bases from V and 6 bases from J; junction bases left unmatched: 7.